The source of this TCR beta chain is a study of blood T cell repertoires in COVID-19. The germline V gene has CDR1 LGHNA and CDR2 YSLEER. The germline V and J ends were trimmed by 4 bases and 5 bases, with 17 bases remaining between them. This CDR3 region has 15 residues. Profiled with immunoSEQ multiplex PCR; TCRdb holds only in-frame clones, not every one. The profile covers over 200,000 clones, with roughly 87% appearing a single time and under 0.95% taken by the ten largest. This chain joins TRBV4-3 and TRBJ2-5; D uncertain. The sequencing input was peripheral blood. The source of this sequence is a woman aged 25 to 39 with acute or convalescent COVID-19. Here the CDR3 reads CASSRVLSEEETQYF. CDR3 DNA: TGCGCCAGCAGCCGGGTCCTTTCTGAGGAGGAGACCCAGTACTTC.